This TCR beta chain was retrieved from a study of T cells in Graves' hyperthyroidism and ophthalmopathy. CDR3 length equals 14 residues. V was cut by 4 bases and J by 4 bases, with 12 bases left in between. Germline CDR1 SGDLS, CDR2 YYNGEE. Study observations and caveats: Also found in blood were most expanded thyroid clonotypes above 0.001. Through a model of 13 V-J features, ophthalmopathy was separated from stable hyperthyroidism.

This clonotype was observed at least ten times. Its matching antigen is unknown. TCR beta CDR3 regions were amplified from RNA. Primed by the HTBI set, a first-round RT-PCR was run on the TCR CDR3. TCRdb re-called the multiplex PCR reads through MiXCR, storing one row per CDR3 protein. In the table there are 310,000 or so distinct CDR3 sequences, approximately 15% of which are singletons. Ophthalmopathy patients all had a Clinical Activity Score of at least 3, a NOSPECS grade of at least 4 and disease under 3 months old. It was uncontrolled infection, other autoimmune disease, pregnancy or lactation that excluded patients.

The chain couples TRBV9 to TRBJ2-1; D uncertain. Sequencing was carried out using blood. The TCR was taken from a woman aged 55-70 years with Graves' ophthalmopathy. The CDR3: CASSPDGSYNEQFF. The CDR3 region has the DNA TGTGCCAGCAGCCCGGATGGAAGTTACAATGAGCAGTTCTTC.